This T cell receptor (beta chain) was captured by sequencing in a study of blood T cell dynamics during melanoma immunotherapy. Study details: Standard first-line treatment here was pembrolizumab or nivolumab plus ipilimumab in metastatic melanoma.

CDR3 size: 15 residues. The V gene's germline CDR1 is MDHEN and CDR2 SYDVKM. V was shortened by 5 bases and J by 2 bases, with 16 bases between the two germline ends. TCRdb's table, derived via immunoSEQ multiplex PCR, lists solely in-frame clones and lacks some. The sample lists several thousand clones; 80% to 85% were seen once. Noted time point: pre-treatment baseline. Response was assessed by RECIST 1.1 at 12 weeks, except two rapid progressors. The TCR comes from a human donor with melanoma. The specimen comprised blood, sampled from a patient treated with checkpoint blockade. V is TRBV28 and J is TRBJ2-7; D is perhaps TRBD1 (5 bases). CDR3 region: CASSPQVADPYEQYF. CDR3 nucleotides: TGTGCCAGCAGTCCACAGGTGGCGGACCCCTACGAGCAGTACTTC.